These T cell receptor beta chains were read from a single sample in a study of early T cells in non-severe SARS-CoV-2 infection. Via MiXCR, TCRdb re-called the 5' RACE reads, giving one row per CDR3 protein. The table includes tens of thousands of distinct CDR3 sequences, around 4.6% detected once. The sequencing sample was made of whole blood. The receptors derive from an adult who was a healthcare worker with PCR-confirmed SARS-CoV-2 infection or an uninfected control (not recorded which). CDR3s include the opening cysteine and the closing phenylalanine or tryptophan. A D gene is named only where the DNA matches it firmly. For some rows the clone size is stated as once, few or many, or as a class when expanded; others skip it.

V gene: TRBV3-1
clone size: NA
J gene: TRBJ2-5
D gene: TRBD1
CDR3 DNA: TGTGCCAGCAGCCAAGACCGACAGGGGAGGACCCAGTACTTC
CDR3 protein: CASSQDRQGRTQYF

V gene: TRBV3-1
clone size: many
J gene: TRBJ2-1
D gene: NA
CDR3 DNA: TGTGCCAGCAGCTATATAAGAGGGGGTAATGAGCAGTTCTTC
CDR3 protein: CASSYIRGGNEQFF

V gene: TRBV18
clone size: many
J gene: TRBJ1-5
D gene: TRBD1
CDR3 DNA: TGTGCCAGCTCACCAAGTGGCAGGGGGAGCGATCAGCCCCAGCATTTT
CDR3 protein: CASSPSGRGSDQPQHF

V gene: TRBV2
clone size: many
J gene: TRBJ1-1
D gene: NA
CDR3 DNA: TGTGCCAGCAGCCCGAGGAGGCGGGACACTGAAGCTTTCTTT
CDR3 protein: CASSPRRRDTEAFF

V gene: TRBV20-1
clone size: few
J gene: TRBJ2-3
D gene: NA
CDR3 DNA: TGCAGTGCTCACCGACAGCAGGGGGGGGATACGCAGTATTTT
CDR3 protein: CSAHRQQGGDTQYF

V gene: TRBV7-2
clone size: NA
J gene: TRBJ2-1
D gene: TRBD2
CDR3 DNA: TGTGCCAGCAGCTTTAGACTAGCGGGGGCGCCGGGATGGATCTTC
CDR3 protein: CASSFRLAGAPGWIF

V gene: TRBV9
clone size: NA
J gene: TRBJ1-6
D gene: NA
CDR3 DNA: TGTGCCAGCAGCGCCTTACCGGGGGGAGGCTCACCCCTCCACTTT
CDR3 protein: CASSALPGGGSPLHF

V gene: TRBV6-6
clone size: few
J gene: TRBJ1-6
D gene: NA
CDR3 DNA: TGTGCCAGCCTTATGGACCCTAATTCACCCCTCCACTTT
CDR3 protein: CASLMDPNSPLHF

V gene: TRBV4-2
clone size: NA
J gene: TRBJ1-1
D gene: NA
CDR3 DNA: TGTGCCAGCAGCCAAGGAGGAGGGGTGGATGAAGCTTTCTTT
CDR3 protein: CASSQGGGVDEAFF

V gene: TRBV2
clone size: NA
J gene: TRBJ2-4
D gene: NA
CDR3 DNA: TGTGCCAGCAGTGGACCGGTAATCATTCAGTACTTC
CDR3 protein: CASSGPVIIQYF

V gene: TRBV7-9
clone size: many
J gene: TRBJ2-2
D gene: TRBD1
CDR3 DNA: TGTGCCAGCAGCTCACAGCCGGGACAGAAAGAAACCGGGGAGCTGTTTTTT
CDR3 protein: CASSSQPGQKETGELFF

V gene: TRBV6-6
clone size: many
J gene: TRBJ1-1
D gene: TRBD1
CDR3 DNA: TGTGCCAGCAGCACTGGACAGGGGCGAACTGAAGCTTTCTTT
CDR3 protein: CASSTGQGRTEAFF

V gene: TRBV20-1
clone size: few
J gene: TRBJ1-1
D gene: NA
CDR3 DNA: TGCAGTGCTAGTAGGCAGGGATTGAGGAACACTGAAGCTTTCTTT
CDR3 protein: CSASRQGLRNTEAFF

V gene: TRBV3-2
clone size: NA
J gene: TRBJ2-2
D gene: NA
CDR3 DNA: TGTGCCAGCAGCCAAGCCCGGGAGCTGTTTTTT
CDR3 protein: CASSQARELFF

V gene: TRBV20-1
clone size: many
J gene: TRBJ1-2
D gene: NA
CDR3 DNA: TGCAGTGCCCCCCTCGCGGAGAACTATGGCTACACCTTC
CDR3 protein: CSAPLAENYGYTF

V gene: TRBV11-3
clone size: many
J gene: TRBJ1-1
D gene: TRBD1
CDR3 DNA: TGTGCCAGCAGCATACAGGGGGGGACTGAAGCTTTCTTT
CDR3 protein: CASSIQGGTEAFF

V gene: TRBV6-5
clone size: many
J gene: TRBJ2-3
D gene: TRBD2
CDR3 DNA: TGTGCCAGCAGTGCAGGGACTAACAGTGGTACGCAGTATTTT
CDR3 protein: CASSAGTNSGTQYF

V gene: TRBV9
clone size: NA
J gene: TRBJ1-3
D gene: NA
CDR3 DNA: TGTGCCAGCAGCGTAGATCCGGACGGAAACACCATATATTTT
CDR3 protein: CASSVDPDGNTIYF

V gene: TRBV21-1
clone size: many
J gene: TRBJ2-3
D gene: NA
CDR3 DNA: TGTGCCAGCAGCGAACCCTTAGCGCGGGGATATACGCAGTATTTT
CDR3 protein: CASSEPLARGYTQYF

V gene: TRBV25-1
clone size: many
J gene: TRBJ2-7
D gene: NA
CDR3 DNA: TGTGCCAGCAGTGCCTGGGGGACACTCCTGCACTTC
CDR3 protein: CASSAWGTLLHF

V gene: TRBV7-8
clone size: many
J gene: TRBJ2-3
D gene: NA
CDR3 DNA: TGTGCCAGCAGAAACAGGGTAGGGGGAGATACGCAGTATTTT
CDR3 protein: CASRNRVGGDTQYF

V gene: TRBV4-2
clone size: few
J gene: TRBJ1-5
D gene: TRBD1
CDR3 DNA: TGTGCCAGCAGCCAAGACCTGACAGGGATACCCCAGCATTTT
CDR3 protein: CASSQDLTGIPQHF

V gene: TRBV30
clone size: few
J gene: TRBJ2-3
D gene: NA
CDR3 DNA: TGTGCCTGGAGTTTAGGGGGGGATACAGATACGCAGTATTTT
CDR3 protein: CAWSLGGDTDTQYF

V gene: TRBV6-2/TRBV6-3
clone size: few
J gene: TRBJ2-1
D gene: TRBD1
CDR3 DNA: TGTGCCAGCAGTTCCTCCGGGACAGGGGTGGATGAGCAGTTCTTC
CDR3 protein: CASSSSGTGVDEQFF

V gene: TRBV3-1
clone size: many
J gene: TRBJ1-1
D gene: TRBD1
CDR3 DNA: TGTGCCAGCAGCCTCTCCTTTACAGGGGTGAACACTGAAGCTTTCTTT
CDR3 protein: CASSLSFTGVNTEAFF

V gene: TRBV13
clone size: many
J gene: TRBJ1-5
D gene: TRBD1
CDR3 DNA: TGTGCCAGCAGCAACGGACAGGACGATCAGCCCCAGCATTTT
CDR3 protein: CASSNGQDDQPQHF

V gene: TRBV19
clone size: few
J gene: TRBJ1-5
D gene: NA
CDR3 DNA: TGTGCCAGTAGTATTCAGCGTAGCAATCAGCCCCAGCATTTT
CDR3 protein: CASSIQRSNQPQHF

V gene: TRBV9
clone size: many
J gene: TRBJ2-3
D gene: NA
CDR3 DNA: TGTGCCAGCAGCGTCGACCTTGGGGCTAGCGACACAGATACGCAGTATTTT
CDR3 protein: CASSVDLGASDTDTQYF

V gene: TRBV7-6
clone size: many
J gene: TRBJ2-7
D gene: NA
CDR3 DNA: TGTGCCAGCAGCTTAGGTCCCTCGCGGGCAGAGCAGTACTTC
CDR3 protein: CASSLGPSRAEQYF

V gene: TRBV12-3/TRBV12-4
clone size: many
J gene: TRBJ1-2
D gene: NA
CDR3 DNA: TGTGCCAGCAGCAAGGGCGGGGGATCCAACTATGGCTACACCTTC
CDR3 protein: CASSKGGGSNYGYTF

V gene: TRBV10-3
clone size: many
J gene: TRBJ1-1
D gene: TRBD1
CDR3 DNA: TGTGCCATCAGGACAGGGTCGGATGGCACTGAAGCTTTCTTT
CDR3 protein: CAIRTGSDGTEAFF

V gene: TRBV29-1
clone size: many
J gene: TRBJ2-5
D gene: NA
CDR3 DNA: TGCAGCGTTGAAGCACGGGTTGTACAAGAGACCCAGTACTTC
CDR3 protein: CSVEARVVQETQYF

V gene: TRBV29-1
clone size: many
J gene: TRBJ1-2
D gene: NA
CDR3 DNA: TGCAGCGTTAATCTAGGTGGTTTCTATGGCTACACCTTC
CDR3 protein: CSVNLGGFYGYTF

V gene: TRBV15
clone size: many
J gene: TRBJ1-6
D gene: NA
CDR3 DNA: TGTGCCACCAGCAGTAGGGAGGGAAAGTTTAATTCACCCCTCCACTTT
CDR3 protein: CATSSREGKFNSPLHF

V gene: TRBV29-1
clone size: many
J gene: TRBJ1-2
D gene: NA
CDR3 DNA: TGCAGCGGTGCCAGGGGCGATGGCTACACCTTC
CDR3 protein: CSGARGDGYTF

V gene: TRBV3-1
clone size: many
J gene: TRBJ2-1
D gene: NA
CDR3 DNA: TGTGCCAGCAGCCAGGGACCCGGGACGCTCAAACAGTTCTTC
CDR3 protein: CASSQGPGTLKQFF

V gene: TRBV24-1
clone size: few
J gene: TRBJ1-1
D gene: TRBD1
CDR3 DNA: TGTGCCACGGCAGGTCCAGGGGGTAACACTGAAGCTTTCTTT
CDR3 protein: CATAGPGGNTEAFF

V gene: TRBV7-9
clone size: many
J gene: TRBJ2-1
D gene: NA
CDR3 DNA: TGTGCCAGCAGCTGGTCTGGGGGGGCGTTCAATGAGCAGTTCTTC
CDR3 protein: CASSWSGGAFNEQFF

V gene: TRBV29-1
clone size: many
J gene: TRBJ1-1
D gene: NA
CDR3 DNA: TGCAGCGTTAGCCCGGGACCGAGCACTGAAGCTTTCTTT
CDR3 protein: CSVSPGPSTEAFF

V gene: TRBV20-1
clone size: many
J gene: TRBJ1-2
D gene: TRBD1
CDR3 DNA: TGCAGTGCTATCCCCGGGACAGGGGGGAACTATGGCTACACCTTC
CDR3 protein: CSAIPGTGGNYGYTF

V gene: TRBV20-1
clone size: many
J gene: TRBJ2-3
D gene: TRBD2
CDR3 DNA: TGCAGTGCTAGAGATGCTCTAGCGGGAGGATTTACAGATACGCAGTATTTT
CDR3 protein: CSARDALAGGFTDTQYF

V gene: TRBV3-1
clone size: many
J gene: TRBJ1-3
D gene: NA
CDR3 DNA: TGTGCCAGCACCACCGCGAGGGGAAACACCATATATTTT
CDR3 protein: CASTTARGNTIYF

V gene: TRBV27
clone size: many
J gene: TRBJ1-4
D gene: NA
CDR3 DNA: TGTGCCAGCAGAGCCGGACAAAATGAAAAACTGTTTTTT
CDR3 protein: CASRAGQNEKLFF

V gene: TRBV12-3/TRBV12-4
clone size: NA
J gene: TRBJ1-2
D gene: NA
CDR3 DNA: TGTGCCAGCAGTTTGGGATCCGGGACACCTTATGGCTACACCTTC
CDR3 protein: CASSLGSGTPYGYTF

V gene: TRBV29-1
clone size: many
J gene: TRBJ2-5
D gene: TRBD2
CDR3 DNA: TGCAGCGTTGGGGAAGCTAGCGGGAGGGAGACCCAGTACTTC
CDR3 protein: CSVGEASGRETQYF

V gene: TRBV7-2
clone size: many
J gene: TRBJ1-3
D gene: NA
CDR3 DNA: TGTGCCAGCAGCCTGGGGGGTGGCTCTGGAAACACCATATATTTT
CDR3 protein: CASSLGGGSGNTIYF

V gene: TRBV7-9
clone size: NA
J gene: TRBJ1-1
D gene: NA
CDR3 DNA: TGTGCCAGCGGGGAGGGCCCTGACGCTTTCTTT
CDR3 protein: CASGEGPDAFF